This T cell receptor (beta chain) appears in the sequencing data of a study of CD8 T cells in Susac syndrome. Looking at the study overall: Patients with Susac syndrome were therapy-naive, on corticosteroids, or on intravenous immunoglobulin alone at blood draw.

Reverse transcription of roughly 0.45 to 1 ug RNA was carried out with random hexamers. TCRdb called the immunoSEQ multiplex PCR reads again in MiXCR, with one record for every CDR3 protein. This table holds 70,000 to 100,000 distinct CDR3 sequences, around 96% found once. V lost 9 bases, J lost 1 base, and 9 bases lay in between. CDR1 and CDR2 from the germline V gene are SNHLY and FYNNEI. This CDR3 contains 12 residues. General study findings and limits: Clonal CD8+ expansion in Susac was highest in TEMRA cells and active patients.

With respect to this clonotype: Its target is not known.

Sequenced: CD8+ T cells from PBMCs. This chain connects TRBV2 to TRBJ1-1; the D gene is possibly TRBD1 (6 bases). This clonotype was sampled from a human donor with Susac syndrome. The CDR3 here is CARDSPNTEAFF. The CDR3 nucleotides are TGTGCCAGGGACAGTCCGAACACTGAAGCTTTCTTT.